The 5 T cell receptor beta chains given below trace back to one sample, sequenced in a study of Ad26.COV2.S vaccination and SARS-CoV-2 variants. Treatment specified: some 19 received Ad26.COV2.S at low or high dose, single or two shots; roughly 5 received placebo; per-sample allocation not given. Material that was analyzed had been drawn on day 63 after the first vaccine or placebo injection. Assay used: immunoSEQ multiplex PCR; TCRdb lists only in-frame clones, some missing. The sample gives about 350,000 clones, around 88% of which show up once; roughly a tenth is in the top ten. The sample consisted of peripheral blood, taken in a trial of Ad26.COV2.S vaccine versus placebo. The receptors come from a person between 18 and 65 years old who received the Ad26.COV2.S COVID-19 vaccine or a placebo.

The V call is TRBV5-6, the J call TRBJ1-5; no firm D call. V was trimmed by 4 bases and J by 4 bases, leaving 12 bases between them. The CDR3 loop spans 14 amino acids. CDR1 SGHDT and CDR2 YYEEEE come from the germline V gene. This CDR3 reads CASSQGLGNQPQHF. In DNA, the CDR3 is TGTGCCAGCAGCCAAGGGTTGGGGAATCAGCCCCAGCATTTT. Based on the CDR3 plus reference TRBV5-6 and TRBJ1-5, the full variable domain is DAGVTQSPTHLIKTRGQQVTLRCSPKSGHDTVSWYQQALGQGPQFIFQYYEEEERQRGNFPDRFSGHQFPNYSSELNVNALLLGDSALYLCASSQGLGNQPQHFGDGTRLSIL.

The chain joins TRBV24-1 to TRBJ2-2; 13 nucleotides line up with TRBD2. The CDR3 sequence is 23 residues long. J lost 1 base, V lost 0 bases, and 16 bases had no gene match. Germline V CDR1 and CDR2: KGHDR, SFDVKD. The CDR3 DNA is TGTGCCACCAGTGATTTGTGGGACCAAGGAGGACTAGCGGGAGATCGGAACACCGGGGAGCTGTTTTTT. Translation: CATSDLWDQGGLAGDRNTGELFF.

J is TRBJ2-1 and V is TRBV18; D is possibly TRBD1 or TRBD2 (5 bases each). CDR3 length equals 17 residues. V was shortened by 3 bases and J by 0 bases, with 15 bases between the two germline ends. The germline V gene has CDR1 KGHSH and CDR2 LQKENI. This CDR3 reads CASSPPRVGTSYNEQFF. CDR3 nucleotides: TGTGCCAGCTCACCCCCGAGAGTAGGGACCTCCTACAATGAGCAGTTCTTC.

The CDR3 DNA sequence: TGCGCCAGCAGCTTGGAGGGTAGGTACGAGCAGTACTTC. This encodes CASSLEGRYEQYF. The J gene is TRBJ2-7, the V gene TRBV5-1, with no clear D. Per the germline V gene, CDR1 is SGHRS and CDR2 is YFSETQ. This CDR3 has 13 residues. Between the trimmed V and J ends, which lost 0 bases and 4 bases, there was a span of 8 bases.

The V and J genes are TRBV10-3 and TRBJ2-7, with D tentatively TRBD1 (8 bases). V lost 7 bases and J 7 bases, leaving 17 bases between the germline ends. Germline V gene data show CDR1 as ENHRY and CDR2 as SYGVKD. This CDR3 comprises 13 residues. The CDR3 reads CAIKTGGASEQYF. In nucleotides, the CDR3 is TGTGCCATCAAAACAGGGGGGGCGAGTGAGCAGTACTTC.